What follows describes a single TCR beta chain. The target antigen is unknown. The CDR3 runs to 13 residues. The data are from a study of T cell responses to AZD1222 COVID-19 vaccine. Study results and limitations: At study baseline, merely five or six AZD1222 recipients were seropositive. Spike-specific TCR breadth and depth were elevated following two AZD1222 doses. Mapped onto spike, vaccine-associated CD4 TCRs spanned it and were dominant at 160-218 and 743-854.

Profiling relied on immunoSEQ multiplex PCR, and the TCRdb table lists in-frame clones only, not all of them. The sample carries under 90,000 clones, 80% to 90% recorded once. This clonotype originated in an adult who received the AZD1222 COVID-19 vaccine. This specimen consisted of peripheral blood, obtained 28 days after the second AZD1222 dose. The V gene is TRBV21-1, the J gene TRBJ2-3. TRBV21-1 is described as a pseudogene. The CDR3 reads CASSMSQEHTQYF. The CDR3 coding sequence is TGTGCCAGCAGTATGAGTCAGGAGCATACGCAGTATTTT.